This T cell receptor (beta chain) appears in the sequencing data of a study of regulatory T cells in long-lasting Graves disease. iRepertoire HTBI primers and Arm-PCR of CDR3 regions built TCR beta libraries. TCRdb independently ran MiXCR on the multiplex PCR reads; one entry per CDR3 protein. The sample shows 350,000 to 450,000 distinct CDR3 sequences, approximately 16% of them seen only once. This clonotype was observed at least ten times. Described time point: newly diagnosed GD, antithyroid drugs for less than 3 months. From RNA extracted from PBMCs, the TCR library was made. Per the germline V gene, CDR1 is SNHLY and CDR2 is FYNNEI. V gave up 6 bases and J gave up 10 bases; unmatched junction bases: 6. The CDR3 is 13 amino acids. The sample also formed part of further work on T cells in Graves' hyperthyroidism and ophthalmopathy.

The chain uses TRBV2 and TRBJ2-1, with 10 bases identical to TRBD2. The sequencing used peripheral blood mononuclear cells (PBMCs), collected at new diagnosis, from a patient treated with antithyroid drugs. This TCR was sampled from a woman between 40 and 55 years old with Graves disease. The CDR3 bases are TGTGCCAGCAGATTAGCGGGAGGCTACGAGCAGTTCTTC. Protein: CASRLAGGYEQFF.